One sample yielded the 26 T cell receptor beta chains listed below, sequenced in a study of early T cells in non-severe SARS-CoV-2 infection. TCRdb recomputed calls from the 5' RACE reads with MiXCR, one row per CDR3 protein. The repertoire holds roughly 28,000 distinct CDR3 sequences, with 4.4% as singletons. Material for sequencing was whole blood. The receptors shown here come from an adult who was a healthcare worker with PCR-confirmed SARS-CoV-2 infection or an uninfected control (not recorded which).

The genes are TRBV27 and TRBJ2-5; 8 nucleotides line up with TRBD2. Germline values: CDR1 MNHEY, CDR2 SMNVEV (reference sequence). V lost 2 bases and J lost 2; bases outside the gene matches: 1. The CDR3 covers 14 residues. The CDR3 region is CASSLQRGQETQYF. The DNA for the CDR3 is TGTGCCAGCAGTTTACAGCGGGGGCAAGAGACCCAGTACTTC.

Ten or more counts support this clonotype. The chain uses TRBV20-1 and TRBJ1-1; D gene uncertain. The CDR3 is 16 residues long. V lost 3 bases and J lost 1, with 18 bases in between. CDR1 and CDR2 from the germline V gene are DFQATT and SNEGSKA (reference sequence). DNA for the CDR3: TGCAGTGCTAGTGCCTTCGGTGTGGCGGAGAACACTGAAGCTTTCTTT. It encodes CSASAFGVAENTEAFF.

This clonotype was recorded many times. The V and J genes are TRBV20-1 and TRBJ2-5; no clear D. The CDR3 spans 13 residues. Germline V gene sequence: CDR1 DFQATT, CDR2 SNEGSKA (reference sequence). V lost 5 bases to trimming and J lost 2 bases, with 12 bases between them. The CDR3 nucleotides read TGCAGTGCTCACATTACATCGCAAGAGACCCAGTACTTC. Translation: CSAHITSQETQYF.

In its sample, this clonotype was seen many times. The chain is built from TRBV28 and TRBJ1-6; D call uncertain. This CDR3 is built from 13 residues. Looked up from germline, CDR1 is MDHEN and CDR2 is SYDVKM. With 8 bases removed from V and 10 bases from J, the gap between germline ends came to 15 bases. The CDR3 loop reads CASGPLDGSPLHF. CDR3 nucleotides: TGTGCCAGCGGGCCTCTAGACGGCTCACCCCTCCACTTT.

This clonotype was seen repeatedly, ten times or more. This rearrangement joins TRBV12-3 or TRBV12-4 to TRBJ2-7, with unresolved D. V gave up 2 bases and J gave up 8 bases, with 10 bases separating them. The CDR3 is 12 amino acids. The CDR3 loop reads CASSLYRNKQYF. In nucleotides, the CDR3 is TGTGCCAGCAGTTTATACCGGAACAAGCAGTACTTC.

There are many counts of this clonotype. The V and J genes are TRBV4-1 and TRBJ2-4; D unclear. This CDR3 has 16 residues. The V and J ends lost 0 bases and 0 bases respectively, with 9 bases between them. CDR1 and CDR2 from the germline V gene are MGHRA and YSYEKL. The CDR3 protein is CASSQEGLLAKNIQYF. DNA of the CDR3: TGCGCCAGCAGCCAAGAGGGCCTTCTAGCCAAAAACATTCAGTACTTC.

This clonotype has only a few counts. This chain links TRBV7-2 with TRBJ2-7; 11 bases agree with TRBD1. Germline V CDR1 and CDR2: SGHTA, FQGNSA. The CDR3 has 14 amino acids. The V and J ends lost 5 bases and 6 bases, in that order; junction bases with no gene match: 6. The CDR3 sequence is CASSAGQGAIEQYF. CDR3 coding DNA: TGTGCCAGCAGCGCAGGACAGGGGGCCATCGAGCAGTACTTC.

This clonotype was seen repeatedly, ten times or more. The chain has TRBV2 and TRBJ2-2; TRBD1 matches 7 bases. V trimming: 3 bases; J trimming: 0 bases; junction bases outside the gene matches: 1. The CDR3 loop spans 15 amino acids. CDR1 SNHLY and CDR2 FYNNEI come from the germline V gene. CDR3: CASSDDRANTGELFF. The CDR3, as DNA: TGTGCCAGCAGTGACGACAGGGCGAACACCGGGGAGCTGTTTTTT.

The chain combines TRBV5-6 with TRBJ2-5, with TRBD2 as a possible D gene (6 bases). The CDR3 spans 16 residues. The V end lost 0 bases, the J end lost 9 bases, and 21 bases lay between the germline ends. Germline CDR1 and CDR2: SGHDT and YYEEEE. The CDR3 coding sequence is TGTGCCAGCAGCTTGGCCGTGCGGGGACCTCTCCTGGCCCAGTACTTC. It encodes CASSLAVRGPLLAQYF.

The table lists this clonotype with a count of one. V is TRBV20-1 and J is TRBJ2-7; no clear D gene. V was pared by 2 bases and J by 6 bases, with 2 bases between. In germline, CDR1 is DFQATT, CDR2 SNEGSKA (reference sequence). This CDR3 is built from 9 residues. In DNA form, the CDR3 reads TGCAGTGCTAGACCCGAGCAGTACTTC. Translated, it gives CSARPEQYF.

This clonotype was recorded at least ten times. The CDR3 here is CSARLAGGYQETQYF. The CDR3 DNA reads as TGCAGTGCTAGACTAGCGGGGGGGTACCAAGAGACCCAGTACTTC. This chain joins TRBV20-1 and TRBJ2-5; the match to TRBD2 covers 12 bases. CDR1 is DFQATT, CDR2 SNEGSKA, per germline (reference sequence). The V and J ends lost 2 bases and 0 bases, in that order; junction bases with no gene match: 1. This CDR3 comprises 15 residues.

In this sample, this clonotype turned up many times. V usage is TRBV7-9 and J usage is TRBJ1-5, with 9 bases identical to TRBD1. The length of the CDR3 is 15 residues. Germline CDR1 reads SEHNR; CDR2 reads FQNEAQ (reference sequence). With 4 bases clipped from V and 6 bases from J, the junction kept 7 bases outside the gene matches. The CDR3 protein is CASSSGQGPSQPQHF. CDR3 bases: TGTGCCAGCAGCTCTGGACAGGGGCCCTCTCAGCCCCAGCATTTT.

This clonotype was detected many times. This chain joins TRBV7-2 and TRBJ1-4, with D possibly TRBD1 on 5 matching bases. This CDR3 is built from 15 residues. Trimming pared 5 bases from V and 7 bases from J, leaving 17 bases between. Looked up from germline, CDR1 is SGHTA and CDR2 is FQGNSA. CDR3 nucleotide sequence: TGTGCCAGCAGCCAGGAGGGACGGTACGCTGAAAAACTGTTTTTT. It encodes CASSQEGRYAEKLFF.

This clonotype occurred many times. The chain uses TRBV7-2 and TRBJ1-4; D unclear. This CDR3 comprises 15 residues. Looked up from germline, CDR1 is SGHTA and CDR2 is FQGNSA. V was pared by 0 bases and J by 5 bases, with 10 bases between. CDR3 bases: TGTGCCAGCAGCTTAGCGCCGGACCGAAATGAAAAACTGTTTTTT. Translated, it gives CASSLAPDRNEKLFF.

This clonotype occurred many times. The genes are TRBV10-3 and TRBJ1-5; D ambiguous. The CDR3 length is 14 residues. Germline V gene data show CDR1 as ENHRY and CDR2 as SYGVKD. Trimming left V 0 bases short and J 4 bases short, with 7 bases between. In DNA, the CDR3 is TGTGCCATCAGTGAGTCAGGATTGAATCAGCCCCAGCATTTT. Its protein is CAISESGLNQPQHF.

This clonotype was observed many times. The rearrangement joins TRBV7-8 to TRBJ2-4; D is possibly TRBD1 (5 bases). CDR1 SGHVS and CDR2 FQNEAQ come from the germline V gene. CDR3 length: 14 residues. The V gene lost 2 bases and the J gene lost 7 bases, with 12 bases spanning the gap. CDR3 coding DNA: TGTGCCAGCAGCTTATACAGGTTGGGGAACATTCAGTACTTC. Translating it yields CASSLYRLGNIQYF.

In regard to this clonotype: This may be a read error: a much more frequent sequence differs by one nucleotide. V usage is TRBV10-2 and J usage is TRBJ2-6; D is possibly TRBD2 (6 bases). The CDR3 is 15 residues long. The germline V gene encodes CDR1 WSHSY and CDR2 SAAADI. DNA for the CDR3: TGCGCCAGCAGTGCCCTGGGGACTGGGACCAACGTCCTGACTTTC. Encoded protein: CASSALGTGTNVLTF.

This clonotype was found many times. This rearrangement joins TRBV11-2 to TRBJ1-3; D remains ambiguous. The CDR3 sequence is 15 residues long. Germline V CDR1 and CDR2: SGHAT, FQNNGV. V was trimmed by 5 bases and J by 1 base, leaving 12 bases between them. The chain's CDR3 is CASSPPGVSGNTIYF. CDR3 DNA sequence: TGTGCCAGCAGCCCGCCTGGGGTATCTGGAAACACCATATATTTT.

This clonotype was observed at least ten times. The V call is TRBV20-1, the J call TRBJ2-3; no definite D call. Trimming stripped 5 bases from V and 0 bases from J, with 3 bases between. CDR1 is DFQATT, CDR2 SNEGSKA, per germline (reference sequence). This CDR3 comprises 11 residues. The CDR3 sequence: CSAGSTDTQYF. The CDR3 region has the DNA TGCAGTGCTGGGAGCACAGATACGCAGTATTTT.

This clonotype appeared many times. V gene TRBV7-2 combines with J gene TRBJ1-2; D call uncertain. Trimming cost V 1 base and J 8 bases, with 17 bases left between them. The germline gives CDR1 SGHTA, CDR2 FQGNSA. The CDR3 sequence is 15 residues long. The CDR3 sequence: CASSLEVGRIFGYTF. In DNA form, the CDR3 reads TGTGCCAGCAGCTTAGAAGTAGGCAGGATATTCGGCTACACCTTC.

This clonotype was counted at least ten times. This chain connects TRBV19 to TRBJ1-5; TRBD1 matches 9 bases. This CDR3 comprises 16 residues. Germline V lookup: CDR1 LNHDA, CDR2 SQIVND (reference sequence). Unmatched junction bases numbered 11, after V lost 8 bases and J lost 3 bases. This CDR3 reads CASSPGTGLVNQPQHF. CDR3 nucleotide sequence: TGTGCCAGTTCTCCCGGGACAGGGTTAGTCAATCAGCCCCAGCATTTT.

This clonotype occurred many times. The V gene is TRBV7-3, the J gene TRBJ2-7; D unresolved. V shed 1 base and J shed 1 base, with 11 bases lying between them. CDR1 SGHTA and CDR2 FQGTGA come from the germline V gene. This CDR3 has 15 amino acids. In DNA form, the CDR3 reads TGTGCCAGCAGCTTAAGGCCAGACCGATCCTACGAGCAGTACTTC. Its translation is CASSLRPDRSYEQYF.

This clonotype has just a few counts. This chain links TRBV12-3 or TRBV12-4 with TRBJ2-1; D may be TRBD1 (6 bases). The ends were cut back, 5 bases at V and 0 bases at J, with 14 bases in the middle. CDR3 length: 16 residues. The DNA of the CDR3 is TGTGCCAGCAGTCGAATTGACAGGAGCTCCTACAATGAGCAGTTCTTC. It translates to CASSRIDRSSYNEQFF.

The sample holds many counts of this clonotype. The chain employs TRBV5-1 and TRBJ2-5; no firm D call. Trimming removed 4 bases from V and 4 bases from J, with 5 bases in between. Looked up from germline, CDR1 is SGHRS and CDR2 is YFSETQ. The CDR3 is 11 residues long. The CDR3 DNA reads as TGCGCCAGCAGCCCCGGAGAGACCCAGTACTTC. It yields the protein CASSPGETQYF.

The table lists this clonotype with many counts. The chain carries TRBV6-6 and TRBJ1-1; D possibly corresponds to TRBD1 (6 bases). This CDR3 region has 14 residues. Germline loops: CDR1 MNHNY, CDR2 SVGAGI (reference sequence). V lost 2 bases to trimming and J lost 4 bases, with 11 bases between them. CDR3 bases: TGTGCCAGCAGTTACACCGGACAGTTCACTGAAGCTTTCTTT. Protein: CASSYTGQFTEAFF.

A remark on this clonotype: This is likely a read error, given that the CDR3 carries no conserved phenylalanine or tryptophan at its end. The genes are TRBV6-1 and TRBJ2-7; 8 positions agree with TRBD2. The length of the CDR3 is 17 residues. CDR1 is MNHNS and CDR2 is SASEGT in the germline V gene. The V gene end was trimmed by 2 bases and the J gene end by 0 bases; junction bases not matched to a gene: 9. The CDR3 region is CASSEFGGGTSSYEQYL. CDR3 nucleotide sequence: TGTGCCAGCAGTGAATTTGGCGGGGGGACCAGCTCCTACGAGCAGTACTTA.